This is a list of T cell receptor beta chains from one sample in a study of regulatory T cells in long-lasting Graves disease. TCRdb ran MiXCR on the multiplex PCR reads and lists one entry per CDR3 protein. The top ten clones hold about 12% of a sample with about 560,000 distinct CDR3 sequences, about 15% of them seen once. The sample also formed part of further work on T cells in Graves' hyperthyroidism and ophthalmopathy.

The source material was peripheral blood mononuclear cells (PBMCs), sampled at new diagnosis, from a patient treated with antithyroid drugs. All receptors come from a man aged 18-30 years with Graves disease. Each CDR3 is given with its conserved first and last residue. The order of the fields is D gene, clone size, J gene, V gene, CDR3 protein, CDR3 DNA. The D gene is left open where the match is weak. For some rows the clone size is stated as once, few or many, or as a class when expanded; others skip it.

D: TRBD2; size: .; J: TRBJ2-1; V: TRBV12-5; CDR3: CASASGTNSYNEQFF; DNA: TGTGCTAGTGCCTCCGGGACTAACTCCTACAATGAGCAGTTCTTC
D: .; size: .; J: TRBJ1-2; V: TRBV20-1; CDR3: CSASQKGEWFGYTF; DNA: TGCAGTGCTAGCCAGAAGGGGGAATGGTTCGGCTACACCTTC
D: .; size: medium-sized; J: TRBJ2-2; V: TRBV12-3/TRBV12-4; CDR3: CASSDQGRWTGELFF; DNA: TGTGCCAGCAGTGATCAAGGGCGTTGGACCGGGGAGCTGTTTTTT
D: TRBD2; size: .; J: TRBJ2-7; V: TRBV20-1; CDR3: CSARDRVGASGSLEQYF; DNA: TGCAGTGCTAGAGATCGAGTTGGCGCTAGCGGGAGCTTGGAGCAGTACTTC
D: .; size: few; J: TRBJ1-4; V: TRBV5-8; CDR3: CASSTRAGTNEKLFF; DNA: TGTGCCAGCAGCACCCGGGCCGGAACTAATGAAAAACTGTTTTTT
D: .; size: few; J: TRBJ2-4; V: TRBV3-1; CDR3: CASSQDSTAIQYF; DNA: TGTGCCAGCAGCCAAGATTCGACCGCCATTCAGTACTTC
D: .; size: many; J: TRBJ2-7; V: TRBV30; CDR3: CAWSSSSYEQYF; DNA: TGTGCCTGGAGTAGTAGCTCCTACGAGCAGTACTTC
D: .; size: .; J: TRBJ1-2; V: TRBV2; CDR3: CASSPRVVDGYTF; DNA: TGTGCCAGCAGCCCTCGCGTGGTGGATGGCTACACCTTC
D: .; size: many; J: TRBJ2-5; V: TRBV7-9; CDR3: CASSQDSSIGVGETQYF; DNA: TGTGCCAGCAGCCAGGACAGCAGCATCGGGGTGGGAGAGACCCAGTACTTC
D: TRBD1; size: many; J: TRBJ2-4; V: TRBV11-1; CDR3: CASSLRQGANIQYF; DNA: TGTGCCAGCAGCTTACGACAGGGCGCAAACATTCAGTACTTC
D: TRBD2; size: .; J: TRBJ2-7; V: TRBV5-1; CDR3: CASAPREGMRYEQYF; DNA: TGCGCCAGCGCCCCGAGGGAGGGGATGCGGTACGAGCAGTACTTC
D: .; size: many; J: TRBJ2-6; V: TRBV12-3/TRBV12-4; CDR3: CASSLRSPGANVLTF; DNA: TGTGCCAGCAGTTTGAGAAGCCCTGGGGCCAACGTCCTGACTTTC
D: .; size: .; J: TRBJ1-1; V: TRBV12-3/TRBV12-4; CDR3: CASTIANTEAFF; DNA: TGTGCCAGCACTATCGCGAACACTGAAGCTTTCTTT
D: TRBD2; size: many; J: TRBJ2-7; V: TRBV2; CDR3: CASSDLAGEQYF; DNA: TGTGCCAGCAGTGATCTAGCGGGCGAGCAGTACTTC
D: .; size: .; J: TRBJ2-2; V: TRBV2; CDR3: CASSAGIRGIGELFF; DNA: TGTGCCAGCAGTGCCGGAATTAGAGGCATCGGGGAGCTGTTTTTT
D: .; size: .; J: TRBJ1-2; V: TRBV6-1; CDR3: CASTLGGNGYTF; DNA: TGTGCCAGCACCCTTGGAGGAAATGGCTACACCTTC
D: .; size: .; J: TRBJ2-3; V: TRBV29-1; CDR3: CSVDARSSGSTDTQYF; DNA: TGCAGCGTTGACGCGAGGTCAAGCGGGAGCACAGATACGCAGTATTTT
D: .; size: many; J: TRBJ1-5; V: TRBV2; CDR3: CASSEDFTQPQHF; DNA: TGTGCCAGCAGTGAAGACTTCACGCAGCCCCAGCATTTT
D: .; size: many; J: TRBJ2-1; V: TRBV12-3/TRBV12-4; CDR3: CASTPDLSSYNEQFF; DNA: TGTGCCAGCACCCCCGACTTGAGCTCCTACAATGAGCAGTTCTTC
D: TRBD1; size: few; J: TRBJ1-2; V: TRBV12-3/TRBV12-4; CDR3: CASSSQGGYTF; DNA: TGTGCCAGCAGTTCACAGGGGGGCTACACCTTC
D: .; size: .; J: TRBJ2-7; V: TRBV27; CDR3: CASSLSGPGEQYF; DNA: TGTGCCAGCAGTTTATCGGGCCCGGGCGAGCAGTACTTC
D: TRBD1; size: few; J: TRBJ2-2; V: TRBV9; CDR3: CASSPGQEPNTGELFF; DNA: TGTGCCAGCAGCCCCGGACAGGAGCCGAACACCGGGGAGCTGTTTTTT
D: TRBD1; size: many; J: TRBJ2-7; V: TRBV27; CDR3: CASSGDRGGGEQYF; DNA: TGTGCCAGCAGTGGGGACAGGGGGGGCGGCGAGCAGTACTTC
D: .; size: .; J: TRBJ1-3; V: TRBV12-3/TRBV12-4; CDR3: CASSVGSGGGNTIYF; DNA: TGTGCCAGCAGCGTAGGGAGTGGGGGCGGAAACACCATATATTTT
D: .; size: .; J: TRBJ1-4; V: TRBV20-1; CDR3: CSARIRSNEKLFF; DNA: TGCAGTGCTAGAATTAGAAGTAATGAAAAACTGTTTTTT
D: .; size: .; J: TRBJ1-2; V: TRBV6-5; CDR3: CASSYSREGTNYGYTF; DNA: TGTGCCAGCAGTTATTCGCGGGAAGGAACTAACTATGGCTACACCTTC
D: TRBD2; size: few; J: TRBJ2-2; V: TRBV4-1; CDR3: CASSQVVGLASNTGELFF; DNA: TGCGCCAGCAGCCAAGTCGTGGGACTAGCGTCGAACACCGGGGAGCTGTTTTTT
D: TRBD2; size: many; J: TRBJ2-7; V: TRBV6-1; CDR3: CASRGLAYHYEQYF; DNA: TGTGCCAGCAGAGGACTAGCTTACCACTACGAGCAGTACTTC
D: .; size: few; J: TRBJ2-5; V: TRBV14; CDR3: CASSKYQETQYF; DNA: TGTGCCAGCAGCAAGTACCAAGAGACCCAGTACTTC
D: TRBD1; size: few; J: TRBJ1-6; V: TRBV6-1; CDR3: CASMGQSVYSPLHF; DNA: TGTGCCAGCATGGGACAGTCGGTGTATTCACCCCTCCACTTT
D: .; size: many; J: TRBJ2-7; V: TRBV13; CDR3: CASSSRLGKRRLSPSSYEQYF; DNA: TGTGCCAGCAGCTCCCGACTAGGGAAGCGGAGACTTTCCCCTAGCTCCTACGAGCAGTACTTC
D: .; size: .; J: TRBJ2-1; V: TRBV29-1; CDR3: CSVVTRSSYNEQFF; DNA: TGCAGCGTTGTAACGAGGAGCTCCTACAATGAGCAGTTCTTC
D: .; size: many; J: TRBJ2-1; V: TRBV7-3; CDR3: CASSTQTGSYNEQFF; DNA: TGTGCCAGCAGCACCCAGACGGGCTCCTACAATGAGCAGTTCTTC
D: TRBD2; size: .; J: TRBJ2-3; V: TRBV12-3/TRBV12-4; CDR3: CASISGASDTQYF; DNA: TGTGCCAGCATTAGCGGGGCGTCAGATACGCAGTATTTT
D: TRBD2; size: .; J: TRBJ2-2; V: TRBV11-2; CDR3: CASSIRTSGRAWFTGELFF; DNA: TGTGCCAGCAGCATAAGGACTAGCGGGAGGGCCTGGTTCACCGGGGAGCTGTTTTTT
D: TRBD1; size: many; J: TRBJ1-5; V: TRBV19; CDR3: CASSIGETGTGFQPQHF; DNA: TGTGCCAGTAGTATCGGAGAGACCGGGACAGGTTTTCAGCCCCAGCATTTT
D: .; size: .; J: TRBJ2-7; V: TRBV20-1; CDR3: CSASDILSYEQYF; DNA: TGCAGTGCTTCTGACATCCTCTCCTACGAGCAGTACTTC
D: .; size: few; J: TRBJ1-5; V: TRBV19; CDR3: CASSKTQGGVGPQHF; DNA: TGTGCCAGTAGTAAAACACAGGGTGGGGTTGGGCCCCAGCATTTT
D: .; size: many; J: TRBJ1-1; V: TRBV6-1; CDR3: CASSGTHPMNTEAFF; DNA: TGTGCCAGCAGTGGAACACACCCCATGAACACTGAAGCTTTCTTT
D: TRBD1; size: many; J: TRBJ2-7; V: TRBV5-1; CDR3: CASSLGGQAYEQYF; DNA: TGCGCCAGCAGCTTGGGGGGACAGGCCTACGAGCAGTACTTC
D: .; size: many; J: TRBJ1-2; V: TRBV6-2/TRBV6-3; CDR3: CASRADRSYYGYTF; DNA: TGTGCCAGCAGGGCCGACAGGTCCTACTATGGCTACACCTTC
D: .; size: .; J: TRBJ1-2; V: TRBV5-5; CDR3: CASSKLQSASGYTF; DNA: TGTGCCAGCAGCAAACTTCAGTCAGCTTCCGGCTACACCTTC
D: .; size: few; J: TRBJ2-1; V: TRBV5-1; CDR3: CASSLVGGDGEQFF; DNA: TGCGCCAGCAGCTTGGTGGGGGGAGACGGTGAGCAGTTCTTC
D: TRBD2; size: once; J: TRBJ2-1; V: TRBV15; CDR3: CATSRDRTGGQFF; DNA: TGTGCCACCAGCAGAGACCGAACGGGAGGGCAGTTCTTC
D: .; size: .; J: TRBJ1-2; V: TRBV7-9; CDR3: CASSLDTGWNGYTF; DNA: TGTGCCAGCAGCTTAGACACAGGGTGGAATGGCTACACCTTC
D: TRBD2; size: many; J: TRBJ2-5; V: TRBV12-3/TRBV12-4; CDR3: CASSLRGGPVETQYF; DNA: TGTGCCAGCAGTCTTCGGGGGGGCCCGGTGGAGACCCAGTACTTC
D: .; size: .; J: TRBJ1-2; V: TRBV10-3; CDR3: CAIRGSGTNYGYTF; DNA: TGTGCCATCCGGGGTTCAGGGACAAACTATGGCTACACCTTC
D: TRBD1; size: .; J: TRBJ1-1; V: TRBV5-6; CDR3: CASSLGRGPSRMNTEAFF; DNA: TGTGCCAGCAGCTTGGGAAGGGGGCCAAGTAGAATGAACACTGAAGCTTTCTTT
D: .; size: many; J: TRBJ2-3; V: TRBV6-1; CDR3: CATQLGGNTQYF; DNA: TGTGCCACCCAACTTGGAGGGAATACGCAGTATTTT
D: TRBD1; size: many; J: TRBJ1-1; V: TRBV6-1; CDR3: CASRRQGATFEAFF; DNA: TGTGCCAGCAGGCGACAGGGGGCGACCTTTGAAGCTTTCTTT
D: .; size: many; J: TRBJ2-5; V: TRBV7-9; CDR3: CATVRADTQETQYF; DNA: TGTGCCACCGTCCGGGCAGACACTCAAGAGACCCAGTACTTC
D: TRBD1; size: many; J: TRBJ2-2; V: TRBV11-2; CDR3: CASSPMDRATGELFF; DNA: TGTGCCAGCAGCCCCATGGACAGGGCCACCGGGGAGCTGTTTTTT
D: .; size: few; J: TRBJ2-4; V: TRBV9; CDR3: CASSVSAGEGKNIQYF; DNA: TGTGCCAGCAGCGTATCGGCAGGGGAGGGCAAAAACATTCAGTACTTC
D: .; size: few; J: TRBJ2-1; V: TRBV19; CDR3: CASSIVSSNEQFF; DNA: TGTGCCAGTAGTATAGTTTCTTCCAATGAGCAGTTCTTC
D: .; size: few; J: TRBJ1-2; V: TRBV6-9; CDR3: CASSYSAPENYGYTF; DNA: TGTGCCAGCAGTTACTCAGCCCCAGAAAACTATGGCTACACCTTC
D: .; size: many; J: TRBJ2-3; V: TRBV3-1; CDR3: CASSHWAGGGDTQYF; DNA: TGTGCCAGCAGTCACTGGGCAGGGGGAGGAGATACGCAGTATTTT
D: .; size: .; J: TRBJ2-1; V: TRBV4-1; CDR3: CASSQHTRNEQFF; DNA: TGCGCCAGCAGCCAACACACTAGGAATGAGCAGTTCTTC
D: .; size: .; J: TRBJ1-2; V: TRBV27; CDR3: CASRANREGGNTF; DNA: TGTGCCAGCAGGGCAAACAGGGAAGGCGGCAACACCTTC
D: .; size: .; J: TRBJ1-6; V: TRBV6-1; CDR3: CAAESGRAYNSPLHF; DNA: TGTGCCGCGGAGAGTGGGCGCGCCTATAATTCACCCCTCCACTTT
D: TRBD2; size: .; J: TRBJ2-1; V: TRBV5-1; CDR3: CASSFWAGGVDEQFF; DNA: TGCGCCAGCAGCTTCTGGGCGGGAGGGGTCGATGAGCAGTTCTTC